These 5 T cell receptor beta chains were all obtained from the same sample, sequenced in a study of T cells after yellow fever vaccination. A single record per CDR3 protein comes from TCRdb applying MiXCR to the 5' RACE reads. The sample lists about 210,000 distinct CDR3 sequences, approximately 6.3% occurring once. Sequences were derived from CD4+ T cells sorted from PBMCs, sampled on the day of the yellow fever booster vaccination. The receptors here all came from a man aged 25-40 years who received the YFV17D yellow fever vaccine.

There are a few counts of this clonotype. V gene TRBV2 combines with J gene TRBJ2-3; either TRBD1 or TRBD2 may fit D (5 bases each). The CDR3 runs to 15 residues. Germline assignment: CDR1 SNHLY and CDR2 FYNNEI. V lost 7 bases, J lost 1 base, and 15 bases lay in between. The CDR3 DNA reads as TGTGCCAGCACGGGAAGATTGGGGGGCACAGATACGCAGTATTTT. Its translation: CASTGRLGGTDTQYF.

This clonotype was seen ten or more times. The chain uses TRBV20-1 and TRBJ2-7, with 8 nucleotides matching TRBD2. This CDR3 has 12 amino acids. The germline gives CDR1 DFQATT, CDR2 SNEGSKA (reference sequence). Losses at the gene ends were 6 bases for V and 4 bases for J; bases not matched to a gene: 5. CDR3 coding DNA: TGCAGTGCGTCGGCTAGCGGGTACGAGCAGTACTTC. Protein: CSASASGYEQYF.

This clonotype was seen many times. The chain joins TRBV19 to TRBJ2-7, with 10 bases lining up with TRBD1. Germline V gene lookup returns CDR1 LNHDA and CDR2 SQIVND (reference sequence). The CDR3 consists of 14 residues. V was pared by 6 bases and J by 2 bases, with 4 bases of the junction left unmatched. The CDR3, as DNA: TGTGCCAGTAGCACGACAGGGGGCACCTACGAGCAGTACTTC. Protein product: CASSTTGGTYEQYF.

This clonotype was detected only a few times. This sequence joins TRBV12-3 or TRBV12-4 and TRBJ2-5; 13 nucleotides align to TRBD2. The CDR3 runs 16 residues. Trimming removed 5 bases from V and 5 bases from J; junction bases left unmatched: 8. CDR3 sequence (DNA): TGTGCCAGCAGTCTCGGACTAGCGGGAGTGTTGGAGACCCAGTACTTC. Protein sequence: CASSLGLAGVLETQYF.

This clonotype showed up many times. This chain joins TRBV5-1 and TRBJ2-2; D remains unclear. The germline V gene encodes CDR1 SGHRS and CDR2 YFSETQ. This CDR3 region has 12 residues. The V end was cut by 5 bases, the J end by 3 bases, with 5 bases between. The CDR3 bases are TGCGCCAGCAGACGGGACACCGGGGAGCTGTTTTTT. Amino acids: CASRRDTGELFF.